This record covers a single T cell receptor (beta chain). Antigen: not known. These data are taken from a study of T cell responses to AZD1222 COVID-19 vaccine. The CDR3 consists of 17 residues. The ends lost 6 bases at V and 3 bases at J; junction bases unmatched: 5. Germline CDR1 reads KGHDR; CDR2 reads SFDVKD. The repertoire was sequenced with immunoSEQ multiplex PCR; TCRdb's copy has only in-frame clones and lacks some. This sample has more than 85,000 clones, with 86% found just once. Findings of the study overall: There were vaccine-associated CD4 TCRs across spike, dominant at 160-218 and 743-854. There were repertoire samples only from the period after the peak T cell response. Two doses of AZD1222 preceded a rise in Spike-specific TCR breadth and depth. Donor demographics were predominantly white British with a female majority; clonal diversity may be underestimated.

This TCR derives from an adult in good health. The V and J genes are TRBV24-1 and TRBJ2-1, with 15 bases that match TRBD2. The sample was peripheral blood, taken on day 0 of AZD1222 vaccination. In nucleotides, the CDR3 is TGTGCCACCAGTCCCGGGACTAGCGGGGGGATCTACAATGAGCAGTTCTTC. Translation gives CATSPGTSGGIYNEQFF.